These 18 T cell receptor beta chains share one sample of origin, sequenced in a study of Ad26.COV2.S vaccination and SARS-CoV-2 variants. Profiling relied on immunoSEQ multiplex PCR, and the TCRdb table lists in-frame clones only, not all of them. The sample comprises more than 300,000 clones, around 84% of which are singletons, and 1.5% to 2.5% rests with the top ten. The sample's treatment: around 19 received Ad26.COV2.S at low or high dose, single or two shots; five or six received placebo; per-sample allocation not given. After the first vaccine or placebo injection, samples were drawn on day 63. The sequencing here drew on peripheral blood, taken in a trial of Ad26.COV2.S vaccine versus placebo. The receptors originated from a person aged 18 to 59 who received the Ad26.COV2.S COVID-19 vaccine or a placebo.

The chain carries TRBV7-2 and TRBJ2-1; D is undetermined. V was clipped by 2 bases and J by 7 bases, with 9 bases between them. The CDR3 extends over 13 amino acids. Germline loops: CDR1 SGHTA, CDR2 FQGNSA. CDR3 DNA sequence: TGTGCCAGCAGCTTATCCCCCGGGAATGAGCAGTTCTTC. It specifies CASSLSPGNEQFF.

The chain joins TRBV11-2 to TRBJ2-2, with TRBD1 identical over 9 bases. Germline CDR1 and CDR2: SGHAT and FQNNGV. V lost 1 base, J lost 6 bases, and 3 bases stayed unmatched. The CDR3 has 15 residues. The CDR3 sequence: CASSLARQGAGELFF. In DNA, the CDR3 is TGTGCCAGCAGCTTAGCAAGACAGGGGGCCGGGGAGCTGTTTTTT.

The rearrangement links TRBV25-1 to TRBJ2-1, with 9 bases aligning to TRBD1. V gave up 6 bases and J gave up 1 base; unmatched junction bases: 13. Germline assignment: CDR1 MGHDK and CDR2 SYGVNS. The CDR3 consists of 18 residues. This chain's CDR3 is CASSLPYSQGASYNEQFF. The CDR3 DNA reads as TGTGCCAGCAGCCTCCCCTACTCACAGGGGGCATCCTACAATGAGCAGTTCTTC.

This sequence joins TRBV3-1 (or the pseudogene TRBV3-2) and TRBJ2-7; D gene ambiguous. V lost 1 base, J lost 3 bases, and 10 bases lay in between. This CDR3 spans 14 amino acids. CDR1 and CDR2 (germline): LGHDT, YNNKEL (reference sequence). The CDR3 nucleotides are TGTGCCAGCAGCCAAGGGCTGAACGGCTACGAGCAGTACTTC. Its translation is CASSQGLNGYEQYF.

The rearrangement uses TRBV3-1 (or the pseudogene TRBV3-2) and TRBJ2-2; D ambiguous. Germline V gene sequence: CDR1 LGHDT, CDR2 YNNKEL (reference sequence). V lost 7 bases, J lost 1 base, and 10 bases lay in between. CDR3 size: 14 residues. In nucleotides, the CDR3 is TGTGCCAGCACGAAGTACAGGAACACCGGGGAGCTGTTTTTT. The encoded protein is CASTKYRNTGELFF.

The J gene is TRBJ2-2, the V gene TRBV5-1, with 14 bases aligning to TRBD2. The CDR3 loop spans 17 amino acids. Trimming at V came to 0 bases and at J to 7 bases, leaving 5 bases not matched to a gene. Germline CDR1 and CDR2: SGHRS and YFSETQ. The CDR3 spells CASSLEGTSGGIGELFF. In nucleotides, the CDR3 is TGCGCCAGCAGCTTGGAAGGGACTAGCGGGGGTATCGGGGAGCTGTTTTTT.

The V and J genes are TRBV18 and TRBJ1-5, with 7 bases identical to TRBD1. This CDR3 is built from 14 residues. CDR1 is KGHSH, CDR2 LQKENI, per germline. V gave up 4 bases and J gave up 3 bases; unmatched junction bases: 3. The CDR3 nucleotides read TGTGCCAGCTCACAGGGGGCCCCCAATCAGCCCCAGCATTTT. Protein: CASSQGAPNQPQHF.

The chain recombines TRBV18 with TRBJ1-2, with D unclear. The V end was cut by 3 bases, the J end by 7 bases, with 15 bases between. CDR1 is KGHSH and CDR2 is LQKENI in the germline V gene. The CDR3 runs 14 residues. CDR3 protein: CASSPPISYSGYTF. The CDR3 nucleotides read TGTGCCAGCTCACCTCCCATATCCTACAGTGGCTACACCTTC.

V usage is TRBV20-1 and J usage is TRBJ2-3, with D perhaps TRBD2 (5 bases). CDR1 is DFQATT, CDR2 SNEGSKA, per germline (reference sequence). The length of the CDR3 is 10 residues. The CDR3 coding sequence is TGCAAGAGAGCGGAGACTACGCAGTATTTT. Amino acid sequence: CKRAETTQYF.

The chain is built from TRBV7-2 and TRBJ2-3, with TRBD2 matching over 11 bases. The CDR3 is 16 residues long. Trimming at V came to 4 bases and at J to 2 bases, leaving 5 bases not matched to a gene. CDR1 and CDR2 from the germline V gene are SGHTA and FQGNSA. CDR3 sequence: CASSSLAGALTDTQYF. The DNA of the CDR3 is TGTGCCAGCAGCTCACTAGCGGGGGCGCTCACAGATACGCAGTATTTT. The variable domain in full, with the rest retrieved from reference TRBV7-2 and TRBJ2-3, is GAGVSQSPSNKVTEKGKDVELRCDPISGHTALYWYRQSLGQGLEFLIYFQGNSAPDKSGLPSDRFSAERTGGSVSTLTIQRTQQEDSAVYLCASSSLAGALTDTQYFGPGTRLTVL.

This clone was seen a few times. The chain carries TRBV14 and TRBJ1-2; the D is unclear. CDR1 SGHDN and CDR2 FVKESK come from the germline V gene. This CDR3 is built from 15 residues. Trimming left V 1 base short and J 8 bases short, with 17 bases between. CDR3 sequence reads: CASSQAGENQRGYTF. CDR3 bases: TGTGCCAGCAGCCAAGCCGGGGAAAATCAACGAGGCTACACCTTC.

The chain recombines TRBV11-2 with TRBJ2-1; D could derive from TRBD1 or TRBD2 (5 bases each). V was clipped by 7 bases and J by 0 bases, with 19 bases between them. The CDR3 length is 17 residues. The germline V gene encodes CDR1 SGHAT and CDR2 FQNNGV. The CDR3 reads CASTPQGAGSSYNEQFF. The CDR3 coding sequence is TGTGCCAGCACGCCCCAAGGGGCAGGGAGCTCCTACAATGAGCAGTTCTTC.

V usage is TRBV7-2 and J usage is TRBJ1-1; TRBD1 might be the D (5 bases). The CDR3 is 14 amino acids. Germline V gives CDR1 SGHTA, CDR2 FQGNSA. V gave up 3 bases and J gave up 5 bases, with 13 bases separating them. The CDR3 protein is CASSFWGTVTEAFF. Here the CDR3 DNA reads TGTGCCAGCAGCTTTTGGGGGACGGTAACTGAAGCTTTCTTT.

V is TRBV3-1 (or the pseudogene TRBV3-2) and J is TRBJ1-1; tentative D call: TRBD1 (5 bases). Germline CDR1 reads LGHDT; CDR2 reads YNNKEL (reference sequence). This CDR3 has 14 amino acids. V was trimmed by 2 bases and J by 8 bases, leaving 15 bases between them. This CDR3 reads CASSQKEYGAEAFF. In nucleotides, the CDR3 is TGTGCCAGCAGCCAAAAGGAATACGGGGCCGAAGCTTTCTTT.

The rearrangement joins TRBV30 to TRBJ2-7; 8 nucleotides match TRBD2. From germline, CDR1 is GTSNPN and CDR2 SVGIG (reference sequence). Unmatched junction bases numbered 8, after V lost 4 bases and J lost 3 bases. The CDR3 runs 14 residues. The CDR3 region has the DNA TGTGCCTGGACCCGGGGGGGGAACGTCTACGAGCAGTACTTC. Encoded protein: CAWTRGGNVYEQYF.

V gene TRBV4-3 combines with J gene TRBJ2-1; tentatively, D is TRBD1 or TRBD2 (5 bases each). V was trimmed by 0 bases and J by 8 bases, leaving 14 bases between them. The CDR3 consists of 15 residues. Germline V gives CDR1 LGHNA, CDR2 YSLEER. The CDR3 DNA reads as TGCGCCAGCAGCCAAGATTACGAGGGGCGGGATGAGCAGTTCTTC. It codes for CASSQDYEGRDEQFF.

The chain recombines TRBV7-9 with TRBJ1-2; tentatively, D is TRBD1 (5 bases). Trimming removed 5 bases from V and 5 bases from J, with 12 bases in between. CDR3 length: 13 amino acids. The germline CDR1 and CDR2 sequences are SEHNR and FQNEAQ (reference sequence). This CDR3 reads CASSTRAGYGYTF. As DNA, the CDR3 is TGTGCCAGCAGCACCAGGGCGGGATATGGCTACACCTTC.

V is TRBV2 and J is TRBJ2-5, with D unresolved. The CDR3 loop spans 15 amino acids. Germline V gene sequence: CDR1 SNHLY, CDR2 FYNNEI. The ends were cut back, 5 bases at V and 2 bases at J, with 15 bases in the middle. CDR3 sequence reads: CASSPRQGRQETQYF. The CDR3 region has the DNA TGTGCCAGCAGTCCCCGACAAGGACGGCAAGAGACCCAGTACTTC.